Below are 17 T cell receptor beta chains sequenced from a single sample in a study of shared clonotypes between healthy human individuals. Sequencing was performed with immunoSEQ multiplex PCR; in TCRdb, only in-frame clones are kept and a portion is missing. The table records about 1.5 million clones, 95% to 99% of them present only once. The sequencing sample was made of naive CD4+ T cells sorted from blood. Stated subset: CD45RA+ positively selected. All receptors derive from a man aged 25-40 years in good health.

This clone is a singleton in its sample. This chain joins TRBV19 and TRBJ2-7, with TRBD2 as a possible D gene (6 bases). This CDR3 spans 15 amino acids. V lost 1 base and J 0 bases, leaving 10 bases between the germline ends. Germline CDR1 LNHDA, CDR2 SQIVND (reference sequence). The CDR3 coding sequence is TGTGCCAGTAGTATAGGGGGACTTAGCTCCTACGAGCAGTACTTC. Translating gives CASSIGGLSSYEQYF.

The J gene is TRBJ2-5, the V gene TRBV2; perhaps TRBD2 as D (5 bases). V lost 4 bases and J 4 bases, leaving 10 bases between the germline ends. CDR3 length: 13 residues. Germline V gene data show CDR1 as SNHLY and CDR2 as FYNNEI. The chain's CDR3 is CASSGGLGETQYF. CDR3 in DNA: TGTGCCAGCAGTGGAGGGCTCGGAGAGACCCAGTACTTC.

With regard to this clone: In the same sample, other DNA sequences code for this CDR3. The chain combines TRBV9 with TRBJ2-5; D gene ambiguous. There are 14 residues in the CDR3. Trimming shortened V by 0 bases and J by 5 bases, and 11 bases separated the two germline ends. CDR1 and CDR2 (germline): SGDLS, YYNGEE. CDR3 nucleotide sequence: TGTGCCAGCAGCGTAGAAGGTCTGGGGGAGACCCAGTACTTC. It encodes CASSVEGLGETQYF.

This clone was seen just once. The chain carries TRBV7-9 and TRBJ1-2, with a tentative D call TRBD1 (6 bases). Germline V CDR1 and CDR2: SEHNR, FQNEAQ (reference sequence). The CDR3 consists of 14 residues. V was pared by 5 bases and J by 2 bases, with 12 bases between. CDR3 residues: CASSPRGTNYGYTF. The DNA for the CDR3 is TGTGCCAGCAGCCCAAGGGGGACGAACTATGGCTACACCTTC.

The CDR3 coding sequence is TGTGCCAGCAGTCCCCTGGGACCGACGCTGGGGCCCTACGAGCAGTACTTC. Its translation is CASSPLGPTLGPYEQYF. The chain combines TRBV27 with TRBJ2-7; D may correspond to TRBD1 or TRBD2 (5 bases each). This CDR3 is built from 17 residues. Germline V gene sequence: CDR1 MNHEY, CDR2 SMNVEV (reference sequence). V was cut by 5 bases and J by 2 bases, with 22 bases left in between.

The V and J genes are TRBV5-4 and TRBJ1-2, with D maybe TRBD1 (5 bases). V lost 2 bases and J lost 5, with 10 bases in between. Per the germline V gene, CDR1 is SGHNT and CDR2 is YYREEE (reference sequence). CDR3 length: 13 residues. The CDR3 sequence is CASSFSAGYGYTF. The CDR3 DNA reads as TGTGCCAGCAGCTTTTCGGCAGGGTATGGCTACACCTTC.

This chain joins TRBV4-2 and TRBJ2-1; 8 nucleotides match TRBD2. CDR3 length: 15 amino acids. CDR1 is LGHNA, CDR2 YNFKEQ, per germline. The ends lost 4 bases at V and 5 bases at J; junction bases unmatched: 7. The CDR3 coding sequence is TGTGCCAGCAGCCGACATAGCGGGGTGGACAATGAGCAGTTCTTC. Translated: CASSRHSGVDNEQFF.

The rearrangement joins TRBV15 to TRBJ1-5; no clear D gene. V shed 6 bases and J shed 1 base, with 13 bases lying between them. Germline V gene sequence: CDR1 LNHNV, CDR2 YYDKDF (reference sequence). The CDR3 is made up of 15 amino acids. The CDR3 region has the DNA TGTGCCACCAGTCTGGTTTCACAGAGCAATCAGCCCCAGCATTTT. It specifies CATSLVSQSNQPQHF. The complete variable domain, with remaining parts taken from reference TRBV15 and TRBJ1-5, reads DAMVIQNPRYQVTQFGKPVTLSCSQTLNHNVMYWYQQKSSQAPKLLFHYYDKDFNNEADTPDNFQSRRPNTSFCFLDIRSPGLGDTAMYLCATSLVSQSNQPQHFGDGTRLSIL.

The genes are TRBV19 and TRBJ2-1; a weak D match, TRBD2 (6 bases). V gave up 6 bases and J gave up 8 bases, with 8 bases separating them. The CDR3 loop spans 11 amino acids. Germline CDR1 is LNHDA and CDR2 is SQIVND (reference sequence). CDR3 in amino acids: CASRPGDEQFF. The DNA of the CDR3 is TGTGCCAGTAGACCGGGGGATGAGCAGTTCTTC.

The V gene is TRBV28, the J gene TRBJ2-1, with 9 bases lining up with TRBD2. V gave up 6 bases and J gave up 4 bases; unmatched junction bases: 4. CDR1 and CDR2 from the germline V gene are MDHEN and SYDVKM. This CDR3 region has 14 residues. CDR3 sequence (DNA): TGTGCCAGCAGCCTACTAGCGGGTTACAATGAGCAGTTCTTC. It translates to CASSLLAGYNEQFF.

This chain links TRBV27 with TRBJ2-7, with 7 bases lining up with TRBD2. Germline V gene sequence: CDR1 MNHEY, CDR2 SMNVEV (reference sequence). The J segment lost 1 base and the V segment lost 6 bases, leaving 18 bases of the junction unmatched. This CDR3 is 18 amino acids long. CDR3 nucleotide sequence: TGTGCCAGCAGCAGCGCTTCCCCGGGAGGTACCGAATCCTACGAGCAGTACTTC. Its protein product is CASSSASPGGTESYEQYF.

V is TRBV29-1 and J is TRBJ2-5; tentatively, D is TRBD1 (6 bases). Trimming shortened V by 6 bases and J by 6 bases, and 20 bases separated the two germline ends. Germline V CDR1 and CDR2: SQVTM, ANQGSEA. The CDR3 is made up of 14 amino acids. In DNA, the CDR3 is TGCAGCGTCGATGAGAGGGGGATATTTAAGACCCAGTACTTC. Encoded protein: CSVDERGIFKTQYF. Combining the CDR3 with reference TRBV29-1 and TRBJ2-5 gives the whole variable domain SAVISQKPSRDICQRGTSLTIQCQVDSQVTMMFWYRQQPGQSLTLIATANQGSEATYESGFVIDKFPISRPNLTFSTLTVSNMSPEDSSIYLCSVDERGIFKTQYFGPGTRLLVL.

On this clone itself: The identical CDR3 is also encoded by other nucleotide sequences in the sample. The chain carries TRBV20-1 and TRBJ2-3; D remains unclear. The CDR3 sequence is 10 residues long. Trimming took 6 bases from V and 2 from J, leaving 3 bases between them. Looked up from germline, CDR1 is DFQATT and CDR2 is SNEGSKA (reference sequence). CDR3 sequence reads: CSATTDTQYF. The CDR3 coding sequence is TGCAGTGCCACCACAGATACGCAGTATTTT.

The chain couples TRBV4-1 to TRBJ2-5; D remains unclear. The V end lost 1 base, the J end lost 1 base, and 10 bases lay between the germline ends. This CDR3 comprises 15 residues. Germline CDR1 reads MGHRA; CDR2 reads YSYEKL. CDR3: CASSQVAAFQETQYF. CDR3 nucleotides: TGCGCCAGCAGCCAAGTGGCAGCGTTCCAAGAGACCCAGTACTTC.

The chain is built from TRBV2 and TRBJ2-2, with D perhaps TRBD1 (6 bases). This CDR3 has 18 amino acids. Per the germline V gene, CDR1 is SNHLY and CDR2 is FYNNEI. V gave up 1 base and J gave up 7 bases, with 22 bases separating them. The CDR3 DNA sequence: TGTGCCAGCAGTGAAGGGCCGGTGGGGGCTCCCGGGGACGGGGAGCTGTTTTTT. Its protein is CASSEGPVGAPGDGELFF.

The chain uses TRBV7-9 and TRBJ2-3; the D gene is possibly TRBD2 (6 bases). This CDR3 region has 15 residues. Germline lookup yields CDR1 SEHNR and CDR2 FQNEAQ (reference sequence). The ends were cut back, 1 base at V and 1 base at J, with 9 bases in the middle. DNA of the CDR3: TGTGCCAGCAGCTTAGGCGGGATGGGCACAGATACGCAGTATTTT. It translates to CASSLGGMGTDTQYF.

This clone was counted once. The chain uses TRBV15 and TRBJ1-1; the D is unclear. Per germline, CDR1 LNHNV and CDR2 YYDKDF (reference sequence). The CDR3 length is 14 residues. V was clipped by 5 bases and J by 1 base, with 11 bases between them. The CDR3 region is CATSGVRKNTEAFF. DNA for the CDR3: TGTGCCACCAGCGGGGTCAGAAAGAACACTGAAGCTTTCTTT.